This TCR beta chain originates from a study of blood T cell repertoires in COVID-19. Looking at the study overall: PBMCs, B-cell-depleted T cells, or T cells provided the cDNA or gDNA that made up the material.

CDR1 is SEHNR and CDR2 is FQNEAQ in the germline V gene (reference sequence). With 1 base clipped from V and 6 bases from J, the junction kept 0 bases outside the gene matches. This CDR3 is built from 13 residues. As processed by the authors: Reference gene primer amplification gave estimated nucleated cell counts. Sequencing was performed with immunoSEQ multiplex PCR; in TCRdb, only in-frame clones are kept and a portion is missing. The V and J calls and clone size were taken over from that table, and D and trimming were inferred from the DNA. The data hold fewer than 120,000 clones, with about 90% observed a single time.

The chain recombines TRBV7-9 with TRBJ1-5; TRBD1 agrees at 7 bases. The sequencing sample was made of peripheral blood. This sequence was found in a human donor in a cohort sampled during active COVID-19. The CDR3 sequence: CASSLEGAQPQHF. The CDR3 nucleotides are TGTGCCAGCAGCTTAGAGGGGGCTCAGCCCCAGCATTTT.